The T cell receptor (beta chain) described here comes from a study of cytomegalovirus exposure and HLA in healthy donors. Findings of the study overall: A later analysis reported that several of the most significant clusters appeared to be linked to common viral pathogens, among them Epstein-Barr virus. A later analysis revealed that TCR association rates differed between HLA loci, peaking at DRB1 and bottoming out at HLA-C. In the analysis, some V segments, TRBV6-2 and TRBV6-3 included, were excluded as indistinguishable. There were a few CMV-associated chains whose specificity for CMV antigens was confirmed in vitro.

Primers for the PCR totalled 60 Vbeta and 13 Jbeta. The repertoire was sequenced with immunoSEQ multiplex PCR; TCRdb's copy has only in-frame clones and lacks some. Its table lists 130,000 or so clones. Trimming removed 0 bases from V and 2 bases from J; junction bases left unmatched: 4. Per germline, CDR1 SGHRS and CDR2 YFSETQ. CDR3 length: 16 residues. About this clone itself: The antigen is undetermined.

The chain has TRBV5-1 and TRBJ1-3; 8 bases agree with TRBD1. Material for sequencing was PBMCs. This TCR derives from a woman in her 40s in good health and CMV-seronegative. CDR3: CASSLGQGAAGNTIYF. As DNA, the CDR3 is TGCGCCAGCAGCTTGGGGCAGGGGGCTGCTGGAAACACCATATATTTT.